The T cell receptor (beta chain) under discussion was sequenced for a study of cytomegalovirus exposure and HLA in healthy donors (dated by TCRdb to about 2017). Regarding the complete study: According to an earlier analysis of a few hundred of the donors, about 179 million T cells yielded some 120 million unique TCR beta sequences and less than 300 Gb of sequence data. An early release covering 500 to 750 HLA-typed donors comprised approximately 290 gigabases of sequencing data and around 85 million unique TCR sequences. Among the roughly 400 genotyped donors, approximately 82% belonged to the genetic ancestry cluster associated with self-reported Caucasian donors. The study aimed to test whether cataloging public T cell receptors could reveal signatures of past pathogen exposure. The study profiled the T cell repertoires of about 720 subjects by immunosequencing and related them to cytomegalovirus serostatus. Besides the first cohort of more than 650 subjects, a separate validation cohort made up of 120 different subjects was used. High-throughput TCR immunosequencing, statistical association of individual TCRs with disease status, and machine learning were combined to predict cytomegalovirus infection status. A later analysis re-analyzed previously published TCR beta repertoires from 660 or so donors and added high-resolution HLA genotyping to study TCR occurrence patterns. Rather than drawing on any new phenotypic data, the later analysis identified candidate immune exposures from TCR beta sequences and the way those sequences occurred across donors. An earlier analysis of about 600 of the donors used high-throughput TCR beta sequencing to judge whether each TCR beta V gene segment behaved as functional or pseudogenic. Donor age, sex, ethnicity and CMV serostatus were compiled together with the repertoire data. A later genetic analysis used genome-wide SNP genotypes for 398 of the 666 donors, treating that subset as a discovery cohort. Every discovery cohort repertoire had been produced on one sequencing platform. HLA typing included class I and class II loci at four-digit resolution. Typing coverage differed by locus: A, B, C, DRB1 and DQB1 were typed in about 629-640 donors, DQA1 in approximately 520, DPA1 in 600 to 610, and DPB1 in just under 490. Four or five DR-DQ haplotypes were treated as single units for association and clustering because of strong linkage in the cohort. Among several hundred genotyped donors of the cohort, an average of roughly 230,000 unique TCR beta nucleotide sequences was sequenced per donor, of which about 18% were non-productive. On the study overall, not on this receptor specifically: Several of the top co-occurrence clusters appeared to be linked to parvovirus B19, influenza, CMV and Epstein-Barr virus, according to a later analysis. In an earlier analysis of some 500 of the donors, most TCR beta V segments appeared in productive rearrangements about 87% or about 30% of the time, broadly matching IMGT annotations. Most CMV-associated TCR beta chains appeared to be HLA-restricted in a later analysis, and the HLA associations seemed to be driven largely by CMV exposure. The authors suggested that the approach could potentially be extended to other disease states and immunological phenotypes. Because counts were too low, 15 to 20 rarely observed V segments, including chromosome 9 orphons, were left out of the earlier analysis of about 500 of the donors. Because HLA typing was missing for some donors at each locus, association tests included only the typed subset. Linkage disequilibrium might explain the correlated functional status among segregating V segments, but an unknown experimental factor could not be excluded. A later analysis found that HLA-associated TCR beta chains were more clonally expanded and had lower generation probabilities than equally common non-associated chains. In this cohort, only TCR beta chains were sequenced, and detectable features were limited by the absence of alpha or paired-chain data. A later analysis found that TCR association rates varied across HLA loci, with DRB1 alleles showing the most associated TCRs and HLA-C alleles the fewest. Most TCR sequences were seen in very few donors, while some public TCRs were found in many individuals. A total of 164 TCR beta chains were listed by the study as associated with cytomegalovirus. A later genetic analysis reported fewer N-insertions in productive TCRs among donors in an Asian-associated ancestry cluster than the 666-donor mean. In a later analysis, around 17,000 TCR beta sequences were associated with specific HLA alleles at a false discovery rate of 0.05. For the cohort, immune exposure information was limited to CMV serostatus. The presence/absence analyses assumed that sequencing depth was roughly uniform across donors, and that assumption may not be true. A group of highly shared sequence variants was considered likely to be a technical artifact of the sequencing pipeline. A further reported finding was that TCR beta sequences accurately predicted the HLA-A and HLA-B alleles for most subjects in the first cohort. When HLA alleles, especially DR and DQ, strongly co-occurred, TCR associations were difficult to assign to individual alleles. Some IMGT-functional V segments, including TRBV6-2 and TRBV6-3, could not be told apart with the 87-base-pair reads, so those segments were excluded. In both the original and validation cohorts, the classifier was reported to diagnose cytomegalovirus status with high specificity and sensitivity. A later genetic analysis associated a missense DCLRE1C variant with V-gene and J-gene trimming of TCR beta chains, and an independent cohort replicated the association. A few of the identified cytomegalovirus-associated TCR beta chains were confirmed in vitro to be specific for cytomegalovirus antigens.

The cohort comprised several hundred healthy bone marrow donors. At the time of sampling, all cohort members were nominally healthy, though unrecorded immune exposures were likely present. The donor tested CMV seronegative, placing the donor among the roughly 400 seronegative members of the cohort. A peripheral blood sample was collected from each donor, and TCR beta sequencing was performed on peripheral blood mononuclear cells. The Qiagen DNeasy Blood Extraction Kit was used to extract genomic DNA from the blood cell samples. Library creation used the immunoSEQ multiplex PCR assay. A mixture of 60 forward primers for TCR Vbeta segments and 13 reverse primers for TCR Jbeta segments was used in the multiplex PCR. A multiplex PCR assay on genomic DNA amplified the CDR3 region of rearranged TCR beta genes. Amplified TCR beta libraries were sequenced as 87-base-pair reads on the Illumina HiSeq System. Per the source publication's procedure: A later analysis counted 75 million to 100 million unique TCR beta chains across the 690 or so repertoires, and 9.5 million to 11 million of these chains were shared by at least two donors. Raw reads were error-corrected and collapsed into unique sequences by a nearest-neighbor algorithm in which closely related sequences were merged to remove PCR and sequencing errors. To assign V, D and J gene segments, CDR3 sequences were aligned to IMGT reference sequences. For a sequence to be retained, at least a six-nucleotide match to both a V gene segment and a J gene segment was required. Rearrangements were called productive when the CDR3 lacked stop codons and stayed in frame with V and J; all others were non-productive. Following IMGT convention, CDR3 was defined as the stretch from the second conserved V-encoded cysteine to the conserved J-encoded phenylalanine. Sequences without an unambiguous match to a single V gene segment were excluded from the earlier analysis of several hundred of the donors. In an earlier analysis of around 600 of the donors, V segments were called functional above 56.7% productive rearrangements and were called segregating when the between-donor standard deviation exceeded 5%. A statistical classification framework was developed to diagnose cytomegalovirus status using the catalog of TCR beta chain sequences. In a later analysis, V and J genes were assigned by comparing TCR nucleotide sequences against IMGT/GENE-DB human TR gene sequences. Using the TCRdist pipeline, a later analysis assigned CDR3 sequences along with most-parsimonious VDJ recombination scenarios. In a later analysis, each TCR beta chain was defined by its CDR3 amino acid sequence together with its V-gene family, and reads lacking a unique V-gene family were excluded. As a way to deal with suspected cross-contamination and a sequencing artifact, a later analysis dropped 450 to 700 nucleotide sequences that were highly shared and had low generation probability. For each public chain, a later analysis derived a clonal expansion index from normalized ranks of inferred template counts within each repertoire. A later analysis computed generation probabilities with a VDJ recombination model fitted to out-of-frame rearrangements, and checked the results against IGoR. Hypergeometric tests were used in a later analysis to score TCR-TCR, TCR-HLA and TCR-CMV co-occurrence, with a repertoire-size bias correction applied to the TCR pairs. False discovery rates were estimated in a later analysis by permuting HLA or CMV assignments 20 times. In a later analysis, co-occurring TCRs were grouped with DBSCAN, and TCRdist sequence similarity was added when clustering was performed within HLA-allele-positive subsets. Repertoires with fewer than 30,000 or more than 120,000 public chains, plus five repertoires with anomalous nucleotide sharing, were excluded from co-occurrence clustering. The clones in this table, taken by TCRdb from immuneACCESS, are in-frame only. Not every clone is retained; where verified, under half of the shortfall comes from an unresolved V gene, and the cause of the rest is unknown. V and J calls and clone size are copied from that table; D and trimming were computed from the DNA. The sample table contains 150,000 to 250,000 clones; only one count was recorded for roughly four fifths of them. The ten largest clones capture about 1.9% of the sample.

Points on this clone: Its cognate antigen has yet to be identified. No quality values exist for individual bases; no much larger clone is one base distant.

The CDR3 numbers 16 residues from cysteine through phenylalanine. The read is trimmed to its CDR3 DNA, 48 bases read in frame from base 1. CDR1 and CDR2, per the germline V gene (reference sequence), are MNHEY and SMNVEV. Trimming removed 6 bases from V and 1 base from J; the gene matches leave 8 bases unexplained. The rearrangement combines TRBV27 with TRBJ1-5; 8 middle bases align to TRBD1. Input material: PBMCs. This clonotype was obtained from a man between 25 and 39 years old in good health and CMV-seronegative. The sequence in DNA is TGTGCCAGCAGCCGAACGCGGACAGGGAGCAATCAGCCCCAGCATTTT. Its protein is CASSRTRTGSNQPQHF.